The rows below give T cell receptor beta chains drawn from one sample of a study of cytomegalovirus exposure and HLA in healthy donors. Clones were sequenced by immunoSEQ multiplex PCR, and TCRdb holds only the in-frame ones, with some missing. Listed are about 200,000 clones; roughly 1.2% falls within the top ten. Sequencing was performed on PBMCs. The receptors come from a girl aged 2 to 9 in good health and CMV-seropositive. Both conserved end residues are part of each CDR3. A D gene is named only where the DNA matches it firmly.

V gene	D gene	J gene	CDR3 DNA	CDR3 protein
TRBV5-4	TRBD2	TRBJ2-3	TGTGCCAGCAGCACCGGGGGACTAGCGGGAGGGCCGGGCCCAGATACGCAGTATTTT	CASSTGGLAGGPGPDTQYF
TRBV14	-	TRBJ2-4	TGTGCCAGCAGCCAAGATGAGGGATACATTCAGTACTTC	CASSQDEGYIQYF
TRBV7-2	-	TRBJ2-7	TGTGCCAGCAGCTCCACCGGGACGGACTACTACGAGCAGTACTTC	CASSSTGTDYYEQYF
TRBV6-5	-	TRBJ1-3	TGTGCCAGCAGCCCACATCTCTCTGGAAACACCATATATTTT	CASSPHLSGNTIYF
TRBV27	-	TRBJ2-7	TGTGCCAGCAGTTTAAGGGGCAGAACCTACGAGCAGTACTTC	CASSLRGRTYEQYF
TRBV28	TRBD2	TRBJ2-5	TGTGCCAGCAACGCACTAGCGGTCCAAGAGACCCAGTACTTC	CASNALAVQETQYF
TRBV7-9	-	TRBJ2-7	TGTGCCAGCAGCTTCGGTAGCCTTTCCTACGAGCAGTACTTC	CASSFGSLSYEQYF
TRBV5-1	-	TRBJ2-2	TGCGCCAGCAGCTTGGAGGGGAGGACCACCGGGGAGCTGTTTTTT	CASSLEGRTTGELFF
TRBV28	TRBD1	TRBJ2-7	TGTGCCAGCATTCCCGGACAGGGCATTCAAGGCGAGCAGTACTTC	CASIPGQGIQGEQYF
TRBV29-1	-	TRBJ2-3	TGCAGCGATCAGCGGTTACTCACAGATACGCAGTATTTT	CSDQRLLTDTQYF
TRBV7-9	TRBD1	TRBJ1-1	TGTGCCAGCAGCTACGACAGGGCTTCAGGGAAAGCTTTCTTT	CASSYDRASGKAFF
TRBV7-3	TRBD2	TRBJ2-3	TGTGCCAGCAGCTTAATGGGACTAGCGGGAGGGTTACAAACAGATACGCAGTATTTT	CASSLMGLAGGLQTDTQYF
TRBV5-1	TRBD2	TRBJ2-5	TGCGCCAGCAGCTTGGCCGTAACCGGGACTAGCGTTTTAGAGACCCAGTACTTC	CASSLAVTGTSVLETQYF
TRBV14	TRBD1	TRBJ1-4	TGTGCCAGCAGCCAAGATTCGTGGTACAGGGGTAATGAAAAACTGTTTTTT	CASSQDSWYRGNEKLFF
TRBV7-8	TRBD1	TRBJ2-7	TGTGCCAGCAGCCAACGACAGGGTCTGACCTACGAGCAGTACTTC	CASSQRQGLTYEQYF
TRBV5-1	TRBD1	TRBJ2-1	TGCGCCAGCAGCTCCCGGACAGGCTCCAACTACAATGAGCAGTTCTTC	CASSSRTGSNYNEQFF
TRBV28	TRBD2	TRBJ2-7	TGTGCCAGCAGAACCGGGACTAGCGGGACCTACGAGCAGTACTTC	CASRTGTSGTYEQYF
TRBV28	-	TRBJ2-1	TGTGCCAGCCAAGCACGCGGTAGCTCCTACAATGAGCAGTTCTTC	CASQARGSSYNEQFF
TRBV9	-	TRBJ2-2	TGTGCCAGCAGCGTAGAGGGCCCCCAGGGGCTGTTTTTT	CASSVEGPQGLFF
TRBV15	TRBD1	TRBJ1-5	TGTGCCACCAGCCCTCCCGGGACAGGGGTTCAGCCCCAGCATTTT	CATSPPGTGVQPQHF
TRBV28	-	TRBJ1-2	TGTGCCAGCAGTCCTCTTGGAGCTAACTATGGCTACACCTTC	CASSPLGANYGYTF
TRBV27	TRBD1	TRBJ1-2	TGTGCCAGCAGTCCGGACAGGGTTTATGGCTACACCTTC	CASSPDRVYGYTF
TRBV28	-	TRBJ2-5	TGTGCCAGCAAGGCGGGCGGGCTCCCCGGGGGAGGGACCCAGTACTTC	CASKAGGLPGGGTQYF
TRBV7-2	TRBD1	TRBJ2-5	TGTGCCAGCAGCCACAGGGGAATTCGGCAAGAGACCCAGTACTTC	CASSHRGIRQETQYF
TRBV29-1	-	TRBJ2-7	TGCAGCGTTGGATACAGGGCCGACGAGCAGTACTTC	CSVGYRADEQYF
TRBV28	-	TRBJ1-1	TGTGCCAGCAGTTCGGCAGGGGAAGCGGGGACTGAAGCTTTCTTT	CASSSAGEAGTEAFF
TRBV6-1	-	TRBJ2-7	TGTGCCAGCAGTCAGGGTTGGTCTGGCTACGAGCAGTACTTC	CASSQGWSGYEQYF
TRBV11-2	TRBD1	TRBJ1-5	TGTGCCAGCAGCTGGACAGGAAGCAATCAGCCCCAGCATTTT	CASSWTGSNQPQHF
TRBV5-1	-	TRBJ1-1	TGCGCCAGCAGCTCCCGTCCCGGGGGTAACACTGAAGCTTTCTTT	CASSSRPGGNTEAFF
TRBV6-1	TRBD2	TRBJ2-7	TGTGCCACCGGACTAGCGGGAGGGCCTGGATACGAGCAGTACTTC	CATGLAGGPGYEQYF
TRBV5-4	TRBD1	TRBJ2-2	TGTGCCAGCAGCTTGGGGGTAACAGGGGTGTCCGGGGAGCTGTTTTTT	CASSLGVTGVSGELFF
TRBV7-9	TRBD2	TRBJ2-7	TGTGCCAGCAGCCCGTGGACTAGCGAGAACGAGCAGTACTTC	CASSPWTSENEQYF
TRBV2	-	TRBJ2-5	TGTGCCAGCAGAAGTGGCCACGAAGAGACCCAGTACTTC	CASRSGHEETQYF
TRBV19	TRBD2	TRBJ2-7	TGTGCCAGTAGTATGCCTAGCGGGGGGGACTACGAGCAGTACTTC	CASSMPSGGDYEQYF
TRBV4-1	-	TRBJ2-1	TGCGCCAGCAGCCAAACTACTGTCCGGCGGATCGATGAGCAGTTCTTC	CASSQTTVRRIDEQFF
TRBV5-5	-	TRBJ2-1	TGTGCCAGCAGCCTTGACGGGAATGAGCAGTTCTTC	CASSLDGNEQFF
TRBV5-1	-	TRBJ2-5	TGCGCCAGCAGCCTACAAGAGACCCAGTACTTC	CASSLQETQYF
TRBV7-9	TRBD1	TRBJ2-1	TGTGCCAGCTTTAGGACAGGGGCCTACAATGAGCAGTTCTTC	CASFRTGAYNEQFF
TRBV28	TRBD2	TRBJ2-7	TGTGCCACCAGAACGGACGGGAGGGCCCCGACTGGGCAGTACTTC	CATRTDGRAPTGQYF
TRBV28	TRBD2	TRBJ2-1	TGTGCCAGCAGTTGGAGGGAACTAGCGGCCTACAATGAGCAGTTCTTC	CASSWRELAAYNEQFF
TRBV28	-	TRBJ2-2	TGTGCCAGCAGTTTCCCCCCCGGGAGCGATCCCGGGGAGCTGTTTTTT	CASSFPPGSDPGELFF
TRBV5-1	TRBD2	TRBJ2-5	TGCGCCAGCAGCCCTACCACTAGCGGGAGACAAGAGACCCAGTACTTC	CASSPTTSGRQETQYF
TRBV2	TRBD2	TRBJ2-7	TGTGCCAGCAGTGTTTTTGGTCGGGAGGCCCCCTCCTACGAGCAGTACTTC	CASSVFGREAPSYEQYF
TRBV6-1	TRBD2	TRBJ2-7	TGTGCCAGCACCGAGGGGGCTAGCGGGAGTAGCGAGCAGTACTTC	CASTEGASGSSEQYF
TRBV5-5	TRBD1	TRBJ2-2	TGTGCCAGCAGCTTCTCATCGGACAGGGACACCGGGGAGCTGTTTTTT	CASSFSSDRDTGELFF
TRBV29-1	-	TRBJ1-2	TGCAGCGTCCCTACAACCCTTCGGGAGGATCGCACCTATGGCTACACCTTC	CSVPTTLREDRTYGYTF
TRBV7-9	-	TRBJ1-1	TGTGCCAGCAGCTTACTAAACACTGAAGCTTTCTTT	CASSLLNTEAFF
TRBV30	-	TRBJ2-7	TGTGCCTGGAACGGGGGTGGCTACGAGCAGTACTTC	CAWNGGGYEQYF
TRBV27	-	TRBJ2-1	TGTGCCAGCATAAGCCCATACAATGAGCAGTTCTTC	CASISPYNEQFF
TRBV4-1	TRBD2	TRBJ2-1	TGCGCCAGCAGCCAAGTGGTAGCGAAGCGGGAGAGGGGCAATGAGCAGTTCTTC	CASSQVVAKRERGNEQFF
TRBV14	TRBD2	TRBJ2-7	TGTGCCAGCAGCCAAGATCTGGAGCGGGACCGGCCTTACTACGAGCAGTACTTC	CASSQDLERDRPYYEQYF
TRBV6-5	-	TRBJ1-2	TGTGCCAGCAGTTACTCGGCTTTGAGGGATGGCTACACCTTC	CASSYSALRDGYTF
TRBV2	-	TRBJ1-4	TGTGCCAGCAGTGGACCCCCTGGCGGCCCCCTCAATGAAAAACTGTTTTTT	CASSGPPGGPLNEKLFF
TRBV5-1	TRBD1	TRBJ1-1	TGCGCCAGCAGAGCGACAGGGGTTGCGAACACTGAAGCTTTCTTT	CASRATGVANTEAFF
TRBV19	TRBD2	TRBJ2-7	TGTGCCAGTAGTCCCACCAGCGGGAGGGCTTACGAGCAGTACTTC	CASSPTSGRAYEQYF